A single sample is the source of the 9 T cell receptor beta chains below, sequenced in a study of memory CD8 T cells in hepatitis C reinfection. Profiling relied on immunoSEQ multiplex PCR, and the TCRdb table lists in-frame clones only, not all of them. The sample contains approximately 50,000 clones, around nine tenths of which appear only once. Stated time point: pre-reinfection, 55 to 20 weeks before reinfection detection. No in vitro expansion preceded TCR sequencing of the sorted cells. The sample consisted of naive CD8+ T cells sorted from blood. These receptor sequences come from a young man with hepatitis C virus infection.

This rearrangement joins TRBV10-3 to TRBJ1-5; the D gene is possibly TRBD1 (5 bases). V was pared by 3 bases and J by 7 bases, with 13 bases between. Looked up from germline, CDR1 is ENHRY and CDR2 is SYGVKD. This CDR3 is 14 amino acids long. The CDR3 reads CAISEGQGTQPQHF. DNA of the CDR3: TGTGCCATCAGTGAAGGGCAGGGCACCCAGCCCCAGCATTTT.

The V call is TRBV6-5, the J call TRBJ2-6, with a possible D match to TRBD2 (5 bases). CDR1 is MNHEY, CDR2 SVGAGI, per germline. CDR3 size: 14 residues. With 5 bases removed from V and 0 bases from J, the gap between germline ends came to 5 bases. The CDR3 region is CASSGLSGANVLTF. The CDR3 DNA is TGTGCCAGCAGTGGACTCTCTGGGGCCAACGTCCTGACTTTC.

The rearrangement uses TRBV19 and TRBJ2-3; D call uncertain. V lost 5 bases and J 0 bases, leaving 9 bases between the germline ends. The CDR3 is made up of 14 amino acids. Germline CDR1 is LNHDA and CDR2 is SQIVND (reference sequence). Here the CDR3 DNA reads TGTGCCAGTAGTCTCCCCCTTAGCACAGATACGCAGTATTTT. It codes for CASSLPLSTDTQYF.

The chain is built from TRBV30 and TRBJ1-6; 12 bases are a match to TRBD1. This CDR3 region has 15 residues. Germline V gene data show CDR1 as GTSNPN and CDR2 as SVGIG (reference sequence). V was pared by 4 bases and J by 7 bases, with 5 bases of the junction left unmatched. The CDR3 coding sequence is TGTGCCTGGAATACGGGACAGGGGGCGAATTCACCCCTCCACTTT. This gives the protein CAWNTGQGANSPLHF.

V usage is TRBV28 and J usage is TRBJ1-6; tentatively, D is TRBD1 (6 bases). Trimming pared 7 bases from V and 8 bases from J, leaving 21 bases between. Germline V gene lookup returns CDR1 MDHEN and CDR2 SYDVKM. The length of the CDR3 is 16 residues. CDR3 DNA sequence: TGTGCCAGCAAGGACCGGGACACTTACCTCTATTCACCCCTCCACTTT. It yields the protein CASKDRDTYLYSPLHF.

The CDR3 DNA is TGTGCCAGCAGCGCCTATGGCACTGAAGCTTTCTTT. This encodes CASSAYGTEAFF. The rearrangement uses TRBV9 and TRBJ1-1; no reliable D call. From germline, CDR1 is SGDLS and CDR2 YYNGEE. The germline V and J ends were trimmed by 3 bases and 4 bases, with 7 bases remaining between them. The CDR3 totals 12 residues.

A single count supports this clone. The V call is TRBV7-8, the J call TRBJ2-5; no clear D gene. Germline CDR1 SGHVS, CDR2 FQNEAQ. V lost 1 base and J 2 bases, leaving 5 bases between the germline ends. The CDR3 has 13 amino acids. The CDR3: CASSLGQQETQYF. For the CDR3, the DNA is TGTGCCAGCAGCTTAGGGCAGCAAGAGACCCAGTACTTC.

J is TRBJ1-2 and V is TRBV25-1, with D possibly being TRBD1 (6 bases). CDR3 length equals 12 residues. Deletions cut 3 bases from V and 8 bases from J, with 10 bases between. Germline V CDR1 and CDR2: MGHDK, SYGVNS. The CDR3, as DNA: TGTGCCAGCAGTGAGGACAGTCTCGGCTACACCTTC. Translated, it gives CASSEDSLGYTF.

This clone was detected only once. The chain employs TRBV6-6 and TRBJ1-2, with 11 bases identical to TRBD1. The CDR3 is made up of 14 amino acids. Germline CDR1 is MNHNY and CDR2 is SVGAGI (reference sequence). The V segment lost 2 bases and the J segment 7 bases; nucleotides outside the gene matches: 3. The DNA of the CDR3 is TGTGCCAGCAGTTACCTGGGACAGGGGGTTGGCTACACCTTC. Translation: CASSYLGQGVGYTF.